Below, 18 T cell receptor beta chains from the same sample are listed, as sequenced in a study of T cell responses to AZD1222 COVID-19 vaccine. Repertoires were generated with immunoSEQ multiplex PCR, while TCRdb's copy carries only in-frame clones and drops some. Of roughly 150,000 clones listed, just over 90% are singletons. The source material was peripheral blood, sampled on day 0 of AZD1222 vaccination. These receptors came from an adult in good health.

V and J are TRBV24-1 and TRBJ1-5; D may be TRBD1 (6 bases). The ends were cut back, 3 bases at V and 3 bases at J, with 11 bases in the middle. The CDR3 covers 15 residues. CDR1 is KGHDR and CDR2 is SFDVKD in the germline V gene. CDR3 region: CATSDGGQPNQPQHF. CDR3 in DNA: TGTGCCACCAGTGATGGAGGACAGCCCAATCAGCCCCAGCATTTT.

V and J are TRBV5-3 and TRBJ2-5, with 10 bases lining up with TRBD1. TRBV5-3 has ORF status, its function being uncertain. This CDR3 spans 19 amino acids. V gave up 0 bases and J gave up 1 base; unmatched junction bases: 12. The CDR3 here is CARSLDKTGTGVGQETQYF. Here the CDR3 DNA reads TGTGCCAGAAGCTTGGATAAGACCGGGACAGGGGTCGGCCAAGAGACCCAGTACTTC.

The chain employs TRBV7-9 and TRBJ2-1; 12 bases agree with TRBD2. The junction had 6 bases not matched to a gene; V was cut back by 0 bases and J by 6 bases. Looked up from germline, CDR1 is SEHNR and CDR2 is FQNEAQ (reference sequence). This CDR3 is 17 amino acids long. The chain's CDR3 is CASSLAPGLAGLNEQFF. CDR3 bases: TGTGCCAGCAGCTTAGCTCCGGGACTAGCGGGCCTCAATGAGCAGTTCTTC. Using reference TRBV7-9 and TRBJ2-1 for the parts outside the CDR3, the full variable domain is DTGVSQNPRHKITKRGQNVTFRCDPISEHNRLYWYRQTLGQGPEFLTYFQNEAQLEKSRLLSDRFSAERPKGSFSTLEIQRTEQGDSAMYLCASSLAPGLAGLNEQFFGPGTRLTVL.

The rearrangement joins TRBV19 to TRBJ1-2; D gene unclear. The CDR3 spans 11 residues. Trimming took 5 bases from V and 4 from J, leaving 5 bases between them. Germline-derived CDR1 and CDR2 are LNHDA and SQIVND (reference sequence). The CDR3 DNA sequence: TGTGCCAGTAGTGAAAGCTATGGCTACACCTTC. This gives the protein CASSESYGYTF.

The genes are TRBV3-1 (or the pseudogene TRBV3-2) and TRBJ2-2; the match to TRBD2 covers 10 bases. Germline V gene data show CDR1 as LGHDT and CDR2 as YNNKEL (reference sequence). The CDR3 extends over 16 amino acids. The V segment lost 1 base and the J segment 6 bases; nucleotides outside the gene matches: 5. The CDR3 loop reads CASSQVASGRAGELFF. DNA of the CDR3: TGTGCCAGCAGCCAAGTGGCTAGCGGGAGAGCCGGGGAGCTGTTTTTT.

The chain carries TRBV7-2 and TRBJ1-1; no reliable D call. V lost 5 bases and J lost 3, with 16 bases in between. Germline V gene lookup returns CDR1 SGHTA and CDR2 FQGNSA. The CDR3 consists of 15 residues. The CDR3 DNA sequence: TGTGCCAGCAGCGAATTTGGACCGTGGGACACTGAAGCTTTCTTT. This sequence encodes CASSEFGPWDTEAFF.

The chain is built from TRBV5-6 and TRBJ2-3, with a weak D call TRBD1 (6 bases). V was shortened by 1 base and J by 3 bases, with 15 bases between the two germline ends. This CDR3 region has 16 residues. Germline lookup yields CDR1 SGHDT and CDR2 YYEEEE. The CDR3 region is CASSLLGDDRTDTQYF. In DNA form, the CDR3 reads TGTGCCAGCAGCTTGTTGGGGGATGACAGGACAGATACGCAGTATTTT.

The J gene is TRBJ2-5, the V gene TRBV6-6, with 7 bases fitting TRBD1. CDR3 size: 15 residues. CDR1 and CDR2 from the germline V gene are MNHNY and SVGAGI (reference sequence). Germline trimming cut 6 bases from V and 0 bases from J; bases unmatched to any gene: 7. The CDR3, as DNA: TGTGCCAGCAGCGGGACAGCAACCAACCAAGAGACCCAGTACTTC. This codes for CASSGTATNQETQYF.

For this clone: Sequence at one end of the junction differs from germline and may be a read error. This chain connects TRBV9 to TRBJ2-7; weak D call: TRBD2 (7 bases). CDR1 is SGDLS, CDR2 YYNGEE, per germline. This CDR3 is built from 15 residues. The chain's CDR3 is CARSVGGGVSYEQYF. Written as DNA, the CDR3 is TGTGCCCGCAGCGTAGGGGGGGGAGTCTCCTACGAGCAGTACTTC.

The CDR3 sequence is CASSQVASSGRYNEQFF. The DNA for the CDR3 is TGTGCCAGCAGCCAAGTCGCAAGTAGCGGGAGGTACAATGAGCAGTTCTTC. The chain carries TRBV3-1 (or the pseudogene TRBV3-2) and TRBJ2-1; TRBD2 agrees at 10 bases. This CDR3 is built from 17 residues. Trimming cost V 1 base and J 4 bases; bases outside gene matches: 7. CDR1 LGHDT and CDR2 YNNKEL come from the germline V gene (reference sequence).

V gene TRBV4-2 combines with J gene TRBJ1-6, with 7 bases identical to TRBD1. The J segment lost 10 bases and the V segment lost 9 bases, leaving 9 bases of the junction unmatched. Germline V gene data show CDR1 as LGHNA and CDR2 as YNFKEQ. The CDR3 length is 13 residues. CDR3 DNA: TGTGCCAGTAGGACAGGTCTGGGGTCACCCCTCCACTTT. Its protein product is CASRTGLGSPLHF.

Concerning this clone itself: The sample carries other DNA sequences with the same CDR3. V is TRBV18 and J is TRBJ1-1, with no clear D. The length of the CDR3 is 13 residues. Trimming removed 2 bases at V and 0 bases at J, with 4 bases between. The germline CDR1 and CDR2 sequences are KGHSH and LQKENI. DNA for the CDR3: TGTGCCAGCTCACCAGGGCTGAACACTGAAGCTTTCTTT. Translated: CASSPGLNTEAFF.

This rearrangement joins TRBV19 to TRBJ1-1; D not resolved. The germline CDR1 and CDR2 sequences are LNHDA and SQIVND (reference sequence). This CDR3 is 15 amino acids long. V lost 7 bases to trimming and J lost 0 bases, with 15 bases between them. CDR3 DNA: TGTGCCAGTACCTCCCCATGGCAATTGAACACTGAAGCTTTCTTT. It specifies CASTSPWQLNTEAFF.

The chain employs TRBV28 and TRBJ2-7; TRBD1 aligns across 7 bases. V lost 6 bases and J lost 4; bases outside the gene matches: 12. The CDR3 sequence is 15 residues long. Germline lookup yields CDR1 MDHEN and CDR2 SYDVKM. CDR3 sequence reads: CASSYAGTAEYEQYF. CDR3 in DNA: TGTGCCAGCAGCTACGCCGGGACAGCCGAATACGAGCAGTACTTC.

The CDR3 coding sequence is TGTGCCAGCAGCTTCGGGGTAATCTCTGGAAACACCATATATTTT. This translates into CASSFGVISGNTIYF. This chain uses TRBV5-8 with TRBJ1-3, with D unresolved. The V end was cut by 2 bases, the J end by 0 bases, with 9 bases between. Germline CDR1 and CDR2: SGHTS and YDEGEE. CDR3 length equals 15 residues.

The chain has TRBV4-2 and TRBJ2-1; D is uncertain. The CDR3 sequence is 14 residues long. Trimming shortened V by 0 bases and J by 6 bases, and 9 bases separated the two germline ends. CDR1 is LGHNA and CDR2 is YNFKEQ in the germline V gene. The CDR3 nucleotides read TGTGCCAGCAGCCAAGAGGGCCTAGGCAATGAGCAGTTCTTC. Protein sequence: CASSQEGLGNEQFF.

Only a few counts were recorded for this clone. The rearrangement uses TRBV18 and TRBJ2-7; D may correspond to TRBD1 or TRBD2 (5 bases each). Germline CDR1 is KGHSH and CDR2 is LQKENI. Trimming took 6 bases from V and 8 from J, leaving 14 bases between them. The CDR3 length is 12 residues. CDR3: CASSSGDGKQYF. The CDR3 DNA sequence: TGTGCCAGCTCCTCTGGGGACGGTAAGCAGTACTTC.

This clone has a single count. The chain joins TRBV9 to TRBJ2-7; 10 bases are shared with TRBD2. V trimming: 3 bases; J trimming: 1 base; junction bases outside the gene matches: 4. Germline loops: CDR1 SGDLS, CDR2 YYNGEE. This CDR3 has 15 amino acids. This CDR3 reads CASSEGLAESYEQYF. CDR3 nucleotides: TGTGCCAGCAGCGAAGGACTAGCGGAGTCCTACGAGCAGTACTTC.